This T cell receptor (beta chain) was retrieved from a study of identical twins. The CDR3 contains 12 residues. Looked up from germline, CDR1 is LGHNA and CDR2 is YNFKEQ. Trimming stripped 1 base from V and 5 bases from J, with 5 bases between. Many counts were recorded for this clonotype. TCRdb itself ran the 5' RACE reads through MiXCR, one entry per CDR3 protein. The sample carries approximately 220,000 distinct CDR3 sequences, around 8% recorded once. These sequences were also reported in another study, on yellow fever vaccine responses in identical twins.

The sequenced sample consisted of memory (CD45RO+) T cells sorted from blood. The chain recombines TRBV4-2 with TRBJ1-1, with no clear D. The TCR was taken from a woman under 30 in good health. The CDR3 nucleotides are TGTGCCAGCAGCCAAGGATTGACTGAAGCTTTCTTT. The encoded protein is CASSQGLTEAFF.